This T cell receptor beta chain was found in a study of T cell responses to AZD1222 COVID-19 vaccine. Profiling relied on immunoSEQ multiplex PCR, and the TCRdb table lists in-frame clones only, not all of them. The data show about 100,000 clones, around 90% seen once. Germline assignment: CDR1 SGHAT and CDR2 FQNNGV. The V and J ends lost 0 bases and 11 bases respectively, with 8 bases between them. The CDR3 covers 13 residues. This chain joins TRBV11-2 and TRBJ1-6; D might be TRBD1 (6 bases). The TCR originated in an adult in good health. The sequenced sample was peripheral blood, obtained on day 0 of AZD1222 vaccination. In nucleotides, the CDR3 is TGTGCCAGCAGCTTAGAATGGGGGCCACCCCTCCACTTT. Translating it yields CASSLEWGPPLHF.